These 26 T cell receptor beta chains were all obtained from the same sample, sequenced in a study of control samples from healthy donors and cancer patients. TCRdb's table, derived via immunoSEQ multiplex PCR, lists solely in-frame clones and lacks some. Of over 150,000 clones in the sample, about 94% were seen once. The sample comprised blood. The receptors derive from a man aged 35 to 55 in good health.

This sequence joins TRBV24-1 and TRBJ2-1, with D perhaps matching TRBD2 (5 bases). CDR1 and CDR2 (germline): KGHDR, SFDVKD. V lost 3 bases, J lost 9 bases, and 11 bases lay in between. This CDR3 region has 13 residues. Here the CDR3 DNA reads TGTGCCACCAGTGATGATTGGGAGAGTGAGCAGTTCTTC. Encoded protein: CATSDDWESEQFF.

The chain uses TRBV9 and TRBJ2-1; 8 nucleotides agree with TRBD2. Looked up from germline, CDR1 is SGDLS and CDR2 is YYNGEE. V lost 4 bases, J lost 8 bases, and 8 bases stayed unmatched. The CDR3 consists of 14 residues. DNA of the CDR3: TGTGCCAGCAGCACCGGGACTAGTTTCTATGAGCAGTTCTTC. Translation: CASSTGTSFYEQFF. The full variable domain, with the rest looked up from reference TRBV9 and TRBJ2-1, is DSGVTQTPKHLITATGQRVTLRCSPRSGDLSVYWYQQSLDQGLQFLIQYYNGEERAKGNILERFSAQQFPDLHSELNLSSLELGDSALYFCASSTGTSFYEQFFGPGTRLTVL.

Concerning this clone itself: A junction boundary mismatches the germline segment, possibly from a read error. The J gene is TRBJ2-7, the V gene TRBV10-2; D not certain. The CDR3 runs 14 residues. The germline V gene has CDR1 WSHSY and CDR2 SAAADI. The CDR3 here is CANSAGSNSYEQYF. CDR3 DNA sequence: TGCGCCAACAGTGCTGGTTCCAACTCCTACGAGCAGTACTTC.

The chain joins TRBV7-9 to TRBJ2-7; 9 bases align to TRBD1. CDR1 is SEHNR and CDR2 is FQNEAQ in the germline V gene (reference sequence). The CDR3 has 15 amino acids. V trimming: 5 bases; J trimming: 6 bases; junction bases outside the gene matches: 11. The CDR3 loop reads CASSHPGQGTAEQYF. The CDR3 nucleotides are TGTGCCAGCAGCCACCCGGGACAGGGAACGGCCGAGCAGTACTTC.

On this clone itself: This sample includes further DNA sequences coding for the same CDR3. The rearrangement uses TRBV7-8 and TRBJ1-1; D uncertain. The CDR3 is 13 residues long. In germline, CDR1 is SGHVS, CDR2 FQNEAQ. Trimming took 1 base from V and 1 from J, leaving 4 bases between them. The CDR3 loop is CASSLGQNTEAFF. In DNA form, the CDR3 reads TGTGCCAGCAGCTTAGGGCAGAACACTGAAGCTTTCTTT.

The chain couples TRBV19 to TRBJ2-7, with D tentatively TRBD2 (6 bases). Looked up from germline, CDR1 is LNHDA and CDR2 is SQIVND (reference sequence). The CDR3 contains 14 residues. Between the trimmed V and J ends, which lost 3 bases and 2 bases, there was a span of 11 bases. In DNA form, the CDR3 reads TGTGCCAGTAGTATTTCTCGGGGGACCTACGAGCAGTACTTC. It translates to CASSISRGTYEQYF.

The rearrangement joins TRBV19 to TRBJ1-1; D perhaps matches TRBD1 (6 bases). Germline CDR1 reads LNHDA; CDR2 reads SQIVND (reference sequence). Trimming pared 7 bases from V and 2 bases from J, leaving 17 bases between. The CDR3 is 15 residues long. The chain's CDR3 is CASTLRQGHNTEAFF. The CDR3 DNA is TGTGCCAGTACCCTCAGGCAGGGGCACAACACTGAAGCTTTCTTT.

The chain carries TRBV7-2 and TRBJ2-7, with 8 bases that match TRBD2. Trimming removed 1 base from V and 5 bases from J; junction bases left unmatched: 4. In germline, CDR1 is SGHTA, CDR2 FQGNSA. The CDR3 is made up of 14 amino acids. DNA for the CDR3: TGTGCCAGCAGCTTAGATAGCGGGGCTGACGAGCAGTACTTC. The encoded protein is CASSLDSGADEQYF.

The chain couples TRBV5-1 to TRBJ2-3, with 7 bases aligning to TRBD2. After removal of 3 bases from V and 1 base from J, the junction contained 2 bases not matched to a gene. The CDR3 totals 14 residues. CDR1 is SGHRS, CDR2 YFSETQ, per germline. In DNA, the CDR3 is TGCGCCAGCAGCTGGGCGGGGGGCACAGATACGCAGTATTTT. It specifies CASSWAGGTDTQYF.

The CDR3 loop is CASSLDRTGGYTF. CDR3 in DNA: TGTGCCAGCAGCTTGGACAGGACTGGTGGCTACACCTTC. The chain recombines TRBV5-4 with TRBJ1-2, with a weak D call TRBD1 (5 bases). CDR3 size: 13 residues. V shed 0 bases and J shed 7 bases, with 10 bases lying between them. The germline CDR1 and CDR2 sequences are SGHNT and YYREEE (reference sequence).

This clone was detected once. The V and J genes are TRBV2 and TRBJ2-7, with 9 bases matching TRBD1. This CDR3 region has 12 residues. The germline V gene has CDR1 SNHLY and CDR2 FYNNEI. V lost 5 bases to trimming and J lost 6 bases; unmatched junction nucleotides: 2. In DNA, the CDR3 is TGTGCCAGCAGTCCGACAGGGGGCGAGCAGTACTTC. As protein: CASSPTGGEQYF.

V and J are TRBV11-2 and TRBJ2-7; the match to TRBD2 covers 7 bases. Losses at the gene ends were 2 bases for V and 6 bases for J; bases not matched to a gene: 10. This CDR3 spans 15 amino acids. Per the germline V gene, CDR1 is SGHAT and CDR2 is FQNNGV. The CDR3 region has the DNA TGTGCCAGCAGCTTAATTTACGGGGGGACGGGCGAGCAGTACTTC. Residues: CASSLIYGGTGEQYF.

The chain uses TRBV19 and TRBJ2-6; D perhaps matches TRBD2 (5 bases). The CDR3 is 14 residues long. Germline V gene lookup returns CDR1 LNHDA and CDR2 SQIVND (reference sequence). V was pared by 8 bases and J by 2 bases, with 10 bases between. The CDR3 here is CASGYGAGANVLTF. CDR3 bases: TGTGCCAGTGGGTACGGGGCTGGGGCCAACGTCCTGACTTTC.

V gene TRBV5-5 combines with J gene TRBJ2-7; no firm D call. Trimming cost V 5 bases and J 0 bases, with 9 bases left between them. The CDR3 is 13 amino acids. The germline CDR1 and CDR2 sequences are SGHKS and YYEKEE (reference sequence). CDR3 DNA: TGTGCCAGCAGTTTACAGAGCTCCTACGAGCAGTACTTC. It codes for CASSLQSSYEQYF.

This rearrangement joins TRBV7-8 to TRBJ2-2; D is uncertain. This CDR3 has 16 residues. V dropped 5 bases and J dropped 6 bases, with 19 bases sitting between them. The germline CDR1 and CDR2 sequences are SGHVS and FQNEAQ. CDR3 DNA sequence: TGTGCCAGCAGCCCCAAACAAGCCACACGTGCCGGGGAGCTGTTTTTT. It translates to CASSPKQATRAGELFF.

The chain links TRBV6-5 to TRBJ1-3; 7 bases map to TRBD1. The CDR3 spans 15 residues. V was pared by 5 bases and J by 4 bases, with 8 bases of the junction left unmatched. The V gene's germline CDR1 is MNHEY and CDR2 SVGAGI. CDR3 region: CASSPTTGTGNTIYF. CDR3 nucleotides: TGTGCCAGCAGTCCGACGACAGGGACAGGAAACACCATATATTTT.

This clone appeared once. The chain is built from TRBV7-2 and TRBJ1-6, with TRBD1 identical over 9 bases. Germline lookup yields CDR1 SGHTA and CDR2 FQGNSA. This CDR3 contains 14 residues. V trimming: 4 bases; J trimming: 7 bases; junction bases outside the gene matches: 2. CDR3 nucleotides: TGTACCAGCAGCTCCGGGACAGGGAATTCACCCCTCCACTTT. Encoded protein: CTSSSGTGNSPLHF.

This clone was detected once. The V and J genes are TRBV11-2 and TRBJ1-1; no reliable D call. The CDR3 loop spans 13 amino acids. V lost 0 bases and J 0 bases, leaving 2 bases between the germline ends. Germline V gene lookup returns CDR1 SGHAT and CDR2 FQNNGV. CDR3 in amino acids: CASSLEVNTEAFF. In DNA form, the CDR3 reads TGTGCCAGCAGCTTAGAGGTGAACACTGAAGCTTTCTTT.

CDR3 DNA sequence: TGTGCCAGCAGCTCGGGACTAGCGGGGAAAGAGACCCAGTACTTC. Translated, it gives CASSSGLAGKETQYF. The chain has TRBV3-1 (or the pseudogene TRBV3-2) and TRBJ2-5; 13 bases are shared with TRBD2. This CDR3 region has 15 residues. Germline assignment: CDR1 LGHDT and CDR2 YNNKEL (reference sequence). V gave up 5 bases and J gave up 3 bases; unmatched junction bases: 3.

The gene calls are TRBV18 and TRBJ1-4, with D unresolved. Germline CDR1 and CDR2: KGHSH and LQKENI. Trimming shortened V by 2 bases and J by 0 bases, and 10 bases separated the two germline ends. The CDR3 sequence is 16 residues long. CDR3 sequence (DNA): TGTGCCAGCTCACCAAGGCAGTACGCAACTAATGAAAAACTGTTTTTT. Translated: CASSPRQYATNEKLFF.

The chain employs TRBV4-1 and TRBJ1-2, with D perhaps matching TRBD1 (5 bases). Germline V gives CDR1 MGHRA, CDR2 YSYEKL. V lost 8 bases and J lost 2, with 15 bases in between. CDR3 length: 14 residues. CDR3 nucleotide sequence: TGCGCCAGCGGGGCGGGGCTGAGGAACTATGGCTACACCTTC. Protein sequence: CASGAGLRNYGYTF.

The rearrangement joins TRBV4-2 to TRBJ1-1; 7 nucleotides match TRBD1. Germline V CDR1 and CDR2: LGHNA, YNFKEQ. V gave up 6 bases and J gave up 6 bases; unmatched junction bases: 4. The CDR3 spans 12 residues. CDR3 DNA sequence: TGTGCCAGCAGTCCTCAGGGGGCTGAAGCTTTCTTT. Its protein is CASSPQGAEAFF.

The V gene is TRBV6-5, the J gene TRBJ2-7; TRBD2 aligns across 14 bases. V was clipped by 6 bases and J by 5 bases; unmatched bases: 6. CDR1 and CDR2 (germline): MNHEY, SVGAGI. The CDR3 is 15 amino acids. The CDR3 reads CASRETSGGVDEQYF. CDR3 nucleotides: TGTGCCAGCAGGGAGACTAGCGGGGGGGTTGACGAGCAGTACTTC.

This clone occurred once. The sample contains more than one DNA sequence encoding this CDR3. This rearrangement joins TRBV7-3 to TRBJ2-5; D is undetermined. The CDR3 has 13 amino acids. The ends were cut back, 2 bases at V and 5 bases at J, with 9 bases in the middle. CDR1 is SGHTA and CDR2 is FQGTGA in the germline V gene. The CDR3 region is CASSLGPFETQYF. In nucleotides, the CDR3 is TGTGCCAGCAGCTTAGGGCCTTTTGAGACCCAGTACTTC.

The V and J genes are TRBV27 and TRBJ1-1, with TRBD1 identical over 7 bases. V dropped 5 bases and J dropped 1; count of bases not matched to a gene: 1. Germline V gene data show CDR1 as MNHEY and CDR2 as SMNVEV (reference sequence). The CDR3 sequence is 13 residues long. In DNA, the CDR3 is TGTGCCAGCAGTAGACAGGGGAACACTGAAGCTTTCTTT. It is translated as CASSRQGNTEAFF.

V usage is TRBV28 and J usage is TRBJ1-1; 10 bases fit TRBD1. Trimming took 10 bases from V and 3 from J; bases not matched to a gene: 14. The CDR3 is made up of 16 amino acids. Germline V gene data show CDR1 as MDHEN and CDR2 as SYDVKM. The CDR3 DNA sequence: TGTGCCACCACGGGAGGGACAGGGGTTTATCACACTGAAGCTTTCTTT. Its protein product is CATTGGTGVYHTEAFF. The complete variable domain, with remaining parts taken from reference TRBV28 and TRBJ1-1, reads DVKVTQSSRYLVKRTGEKVFLECVQDMDHENMFWYRQDPGLGLRLIYFSYDVKMKEKGDIPEGYSVSREKKERFSLILESASTNQTSMYLCATTGGTGVYHTEAFFGQGTRLTVV.